These T cell receptor beta chains were read from a single sample in a study of shared clonotypes between healthy human individuals. Generated by immunoSEQ multiplex PCR, the TCRdb table keeps only in-frame clones and is missing some. The profile shows around 2.1 million clones, around 95% of them singletons. Sequenced: naive CD4+ T cells sorted from blood. Receptors were obtained from a man aged 18 to 29 in good health. CDR3s include the opening cysteine and the closing phenylalanine or tryptophan. Fields, in order: J gene, D gene, clone size, V gene, CDR3 protein, CDR3 DNA. The D gene is left open where the match is weak. Size tells how often a clone was seen (once, few, many) or the class of an expanded clone, and some rows leave it out.

J gene: TRBJ1-3; D gene: TRBD1; clone size: NA; V gene: TRBV5-6; CDR3 protein: CASSARQGFRNTIYF; CDR3 DNA: TGTGCCAGCAGCGCAAGACAGGGATTCAGAAACACCATATATTTT
J gene: TRBJ2-2; D gene: NA; clone size: once; V gene: TRBV11-2; CDR3 protein: CASSSGTAGELFF; CDR3 DNA: TGTGCCAGCAGCTCCGGGACTGCCGGGGAGCTGTTTTTT
J gene: TRBJ2-3; D gene: NA; clone size: NA; V gene: TRBV11-2; CDR3 protein: CASSLRRDQIDTQYF; CDR3 DNA: TGTGCCAGCAGCCTTAGGAGGGACCAAATAGATACGCAGTATTTT
J gene: TRBJ1-6; D gene: TRBD1; clone size: NA; V gene: TRBV19; CDR3 protein: CASSIGNRGLLSPLHF; CDR3 DNA: TGTGCCAGTAGTATTGGTAACAGGGGGCTCCTCTCACCCCTCCACTTT
J gene: TRBJ1-2; D gene: NA; clone size: NA; V gene: TRBV5-8; CDR3 protein: CASSAGTGNYGYTF; CDR3 DNA: TGTGCCAGCAGTGCCGGGACGGGGAACTATGGCTACACCTTC
J gene: TRBJ2-5; D gene: TRBD1; clone size: NA; V gene: TRBV7-7; CDR3 protein: CASSTDRGETQYF; CDR3 DNA: TGTGCTAGCAGCACGGACAGGGGGGAGACCCAGTACTTC
J gene: TRBJ2-7; D gene: NA; clone size: once; V gene: TRBV6-1; CDR3 protein: CASSDFRGSYEQYF; CDR3 DNA: TGTGCCAGCAGTGATTTCAGAGGGTCCTACGAGCAGTACTTC
J gene: TRBJ2-3; D gene: TRBD2; clone size: NA; V gene: TRBV5-1; CDR3 protein: CASSSLAGYADTQYF; CDR3 DNA: TGCGCCAGCAGCTCGCTAGCGGGGTACGCAGATACGCAGTATTTT
J gene: TRBJ2-7; D gene: NA; clone size: NA; V gene: TRBV11-2; CDR3 protein: CASSLEQGLRDEQYF; CDR3 DNA: TGTGCCAGCAGCTTAGAGCAGGGCTTAAGAGACGAGCAGTACTTC
J gene: TRBJ2-7; D gene: NA; clone size: NA; V gene: TRBV7-6; CDR3 protein: CASSSRDGGPYEQYF; CDR3 DNA: TGTGCCAGCAGCTCGCGGGACGGAGGACCTTACGAGCAGTACTTC
J gene: TRBJ2-3; D gene: NA; clone size: NA; V gene: TRBV9; CDR3 protein: CASTRGSTDTQYF; CDR3 DNA: TGTGCCAGCACTAGGGGAAGCACAGATACGCAGTATTTT
J gene: TRBJ2-7; D gene: TRBD2; clone size: NA; V gene: TRBV7-2; CDR3 protein: CASSLDGSGTPYEQYF; CDR3 DNA: TGTGCCAGCAGCTTAGATGGTAGCGGGACCCCCTACGAGCAGTACTTC
J gene: TRBJ2-2; D gene: NA; clone size: NA; V gene: TRBV11-2; CDR3 protein: CASSLEGDGYTGELFF; CDR3 DNA: TGTGCCAGCAGCTTAGAAGGGGACGGATACACCGGGGAGCTGTTTTTT
J gene: TRBJ2-5; D gene: NA; clone size: NA; V gene: TRBV28; CDR3 protein: CASSFPVGQTQYF; CDR3 DNA: TGTGCCAGCAGTTTCCCGGTAGGTCAGACCCAGTACTTC
J gene: TRBJ1-6; D gene: TRBD1; clone size: NA; V gene: TRBV7-2; CDR3 protein: CASSPRQGSYNSPLHF; CDR3 DNA: TGTGCCAGCAGCCCGAGACAGGGCTCCTATAATTCACCCCTCCACTTT
J gene: TRBJ2-5; D gene: NA; clone size: NA; V gene: TRBV29-1; CDR3 protein: CSARLGQETQYF; CDR3 DNA: TGCAGCGCTCGTCTGGGGCAAGAGACCCAGTACTTC
J gene: TRBJ1-1; D gene: NA; clone size: NA; V gene: TRBV5-1; CDR3 protein: CASSSQSFSTEAFF; CDR3 DNA: TGCGCCAGCAGCTCGCAGAGTTTTAGCACTGAAGCTTTCTTT
J gene: TRBJ2-5; D gene: NA; clone size: NA; V gene: TRBV7-9; CDR3 protein: CASSLMGQETQYF; CDR3 DNA: TGTGCCAGCAGCCTCATGGGACAAGAGACCCAGTACTTC
J gene: TRBJ2-3; D gene: NA; clone size: once; V gene: TRBV18; CDR3 protein: CASSRRQDPSTDTQYF; CDR3 DNA: TGTGCCAGCTCTCGCCGACAGGACCCTAGCACAGATACGCAGTATTTT
J gene: TRBJ1-2; D gene: TRBD1; clone size: NA; V gene: TRBV6-4; CDR3 protein: CASSDQPGGGYTF; CDR3 DNA: TGTGCCAGCAGTGATCAACCAGGGGGTGGCTACACCTTC
J gene: TRBJ2-5; D gene: TRBD1; clone size: NA; V gene: TRBV2; CDR3 protein: CASSRDRALQETQYF; CDR3 DNA: TGTGCCAGCAGCCGGGACAGGGCCCTACAAGAGACCCAGTACTTC
J gene: TRBJ2-3; D gene: NA; clone size: NA; V gene: TRBV29-1; CDR3 protein: CSVKREFPTDTQYF; CDR3 DNA: TGCAGCGTTAAACGGGAGTTCCCCACAGATACGCAGTATTTT
J gene: TRBJ2-3; D gene: NA; clone size: NA; V gene: TRBV29-1; CDR3 protein: CSSRTATDTQYF; CDR3 DNA: TGCAGCTCTCGGACAGCCACAGATACGCAGTATTTT
J gene: TRBJ2-7; D gene: TRBD2; clone size: NA; V gene: TRBV10-3; CDR3 protein: CAISVGAGGGAYEQYF; CDR3 DNA: TGTGCCATCAGTGTAGGGGCGGGAGGAGGTGCCTACGAGCAGTACTTC
J gene: TRBJ2-5; D gene: NA; clone size: NA; V gene: TRBV5-1; CDR3 protein: CASSSDGTQETQYF; CDR3 DNA: TGCGCCAGCAGCTCGGACGGGACGCAAGAGACCCAGTACTTC
J gene: TRBJ1-5; D gene: TRBD1; clone size: NA; V gene: TRBV28; CDR3 protein: CASWTGRNQPQHF; CDR3 DNA: TGTGCCAGTTGGACAGGGAGAAATCAGCCCCAGCATTTT
J gene: TRBJ1-3; D gene: NA; clone size: NA; V gene: TRBV11-2; CDR3 protein: CASSLRDGKDTIYF; CDR3 DNA: TGTGCCAGCAGCTTACGGGACGGCAAAGACACCATATATTTT
J gene: TRBJ2-5; D gene: NA; clone size: NA; V gene: TRBV7-2; CDR3 protein: CASSTQGRELETQYF; CDR3 DNA: TGTGCCAGCAGCACACAGGGCCGGGAGTTGGAGACCCAGTACTTC
J gene: TRBJ2-1; D gene: TRBD2; clone size: once; V gene: TRBV2; CDR3 protein: CASKTSGGFGEQFF; CDR3 DNA: TGTGCCAGTAAAACTAGCGGGGGGTTTGGTGAGCAGTTCTTC
J gene: TRBJ1-4; D gene: TRBD1; clone size: NA; V gene: TRBV6-5; CDR3 protein: CASSPETGAGEKLFF; CDR3 DNA: TGTGCCAGCAGTCCCGAGACAGGGGCGGGGGAAAAACTGTTTTTT
J gene: TRBJ2-6; D gene: TRBD1; clone size: NA; V gene: TRBV6-1; CDR3 protein: CASSGTRQGARGANVLTF; CDR3 DNA: TGTGCCAGCAGTGGCACCCGACAGGGGGCGAGAGGGGCCAACGTCCTGACTTTC
J gene: TRBJ2-3; D gene: TRBD2; clone size: NA; V gene: TRBV19; CDR3 protein: CASSIHSAGGRDTQYF; CDR3 DNA: TGTGCCAGTAGTATACACTCGGCGGGGGGCAGGGATACGCAGTATTTT
J gene: TRBJ2-2; D gene: TRBD2; clone size: NA; V gene: TRBV5-1; CDR3 protein: CASGTSTNTGELFF; CDR3 DNA: TGCGCCAGTGGGACTAGCACGAACACCGGGGAGCTGTTTTTT
J gene: TRBJ1-4; D gene: NA; clone size: NA; V gene: TRBV2; CDR3 protein: CASSDRQTNEKLFF; CDR3 DNA: TGTGCCAGCAGTGACCGGCAGACTAATGAAAAACTGTTTTTT
J gene: TRBJ2-7; D gene: NA; clone size: NA; V gene: TRBV4-3; CDR3 protein: CASSQDRDKSSYEQYF; CDR3 DNA: TGCGCCAGCAGCCAAGATCGGGACAAGAGCTCCTACGAGCAGTACTTC
J gene: TRBJ2-5; D gene: NA; clone size: NA; V gene: TRBV6-5; CDR3 protein: CASSGLGVWTQYF; CDR3 DNA: TGTGCCAGCAGTGGGCTAGGGGTATGGACCCAGTACTTC
J gene: TRBJ1-5; D gene: TRBD1; clone size: NA; V gene: TRBV7-9; CDR3 protein: CASSLAWGTDSNQPQHF; CDR3 DNA: TGTGCCAGCAGCTTAGCCTGGGGGACAGATAGCAATCAGCCCCAGCATTTT
J gene: TRBJ1-2; D gene: NA; clone size: NA; V gene: TRBV10-3; CDR3 protein: CAISPGELDYGYTF; CDR3 DNA: TGTGCCATCAGTCCAGGGGAGCTAGACTATGGCTACACCTTC
J gene: TRBJ2-7; D gene: NA; clone size: NA; V gene: TRBV4-3; CDR3 protein: CASSQDLDYEQYF; CDR3 DNA: TGCGCCAGCAGCCAAGATTTAGATTACGAGCAGTACTTC
J gene: TRBJ2-7; D gene: NA; clone size: once; V gene: TRBV5-4; CDR3 protein: CASSQAGVGRDEQYF; CDR3 DNA: TGTGCCAGCAGCCAAGCGGGCGTGGGCCGCGACGAGCAGTACTTC
J gene: TRBJ1-4; D gene: NA; clone size: NA; V gene: TRBV6-6; CDR3 protein: CASSSRGSEKLFF; CDR3 DNA: TGTGCCAGCAGTAGTCGAGGGTCAGAAAAACTGTTTTTT
J gene: TRBJ1-5; D gene: NA; clone size: NA; V gene: TRBV7-2; CDR3 protein: CASSLALGQPQHF; CDR3 DNA: TGTGCCAGCAGCTTAGCGCTAGGACAGCCCCAGCATTTT
J gene: TRBJ2-7; D gene: TRBD2; clone size: NA; V gene: TRBV11-2; CDR3 protein: CASSATGTSGRGPTYEQYF; CDR3 DNA: TGTGCCAGCAGCGCAACCGGGACTAGCGGGAGGGGACCCACCTACGAGCAGTACTTC
J gene: TRBJ2-7; D gene: NA; clone size: NA; V gene: TRBV6-5; CDR3 protein: CASSRRDSGGYEQYF; CDR3 DNA: TGTGCCAGCAGTCGCCGTGACAGTGGGGGCTACGAGCAGTACTTC
J gene: TRBJ2-7; D gene: NA; clone size: NA; V gene: TRBV18; CDR3 protein: CASSPPGKGGAYEQYF; CDR3 DNA: TGTGCCAGCTCACCACCGGGGAAGGGGGGGGCCTACGAGCAGTACTTC
J gene: TRBJ1-5; D gene: NA; clone size: NA; V gene: TRBV6-1; CDR3 protein: CASRQPRGSDQPQHF; CDR3 DNA: TGTGCCAGCAGACAACCAAGGGGTTCAGATCAGCCCCAGCATTTT
J gene: TRBJ2-5; D gene: TRBD1; clone size: NA; V gene: TRBV4-1; CDR3 protein: CASSHSQGQQETQYF; CDR3 DNA: TGCGCCAGCAGCCATTCACAGGGACAGCAAGAGACCCAGTACTTC